The T cell receptor (beta chain) under discussion was sequenced for a study of cytotoxic CD8 clonotypes in ibrutinib-treated CLL. Study in general: Responses: some 25 partial, 2 complete; after median roughly 68 months, roughly 14 stayed remitted, 12 progressed. Response sampling occurred after a median 12 months of treatment (range 6 to 36). Per sample, productive templates averaged approximately 250,000 and productive rearrangements averaged approximately 90,000.

The repertoire was sequenced with immunoSEQ multiplex PCR; TCRdb's copy has only in-frame clones and lacks some. The sample holds 250,000 to 350,000 clones; about 72% are singletons and the top ten take about 5.3%. The V and J ends lost 4 bases and 0 bases respectively, with 22 bases between them. This CDR3 is built from 19 residues. CDR1 and CDR2 from the germline V gene are LNHNV and YYDKDF (reference sequence). This receptor was identified in a human donor with chronic lymphocytic leukemia. Sequencing was performed on PBMCs, taken at disease progression, from a patient treated with ibrutinib. The chain links TRBV15 to TRBJ1-3; D might be TRBD1 (6 bases). The CDR3 DNA reads as TGTGCCACCAGCACCCGCCTCACCGACAGGCAGAGCTCTGGAAACACCATATATTTT. Protein product: CATSTRLTDRQSSGNTIYF.